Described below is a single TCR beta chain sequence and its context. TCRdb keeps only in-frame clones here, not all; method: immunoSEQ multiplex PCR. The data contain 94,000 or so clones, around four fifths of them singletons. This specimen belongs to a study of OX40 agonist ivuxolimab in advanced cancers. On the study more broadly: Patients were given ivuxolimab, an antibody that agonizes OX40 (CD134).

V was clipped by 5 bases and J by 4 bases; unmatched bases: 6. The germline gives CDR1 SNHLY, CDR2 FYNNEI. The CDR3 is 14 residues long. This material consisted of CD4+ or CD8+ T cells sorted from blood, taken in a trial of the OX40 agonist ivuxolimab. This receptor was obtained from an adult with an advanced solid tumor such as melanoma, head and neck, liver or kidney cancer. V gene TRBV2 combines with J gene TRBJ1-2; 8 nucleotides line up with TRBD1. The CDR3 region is CASSSRTGGYGYTF. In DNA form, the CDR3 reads TGTGCCAGCAGTAGCCGTACAGGGGGCTATGGCTACACCTTC.